This record looks at one T cell receptor (beta chain) sequence and its context. Its antigen is unknown. Germline-derived CDR1 and CDR2 are SGDLS and YYNGEE. J was trimmed by 8 bases and V by 5 bases; bases with no gene match: 12. The CDR3 is 16 amino acids. This specimen belongs to a study of cytomegalovirus exposure and HLA in healthy donors. Points from the study as a whole: Productive rates of about 87% or about 30% were seen for most TCR beta V segments in an earlier analysis. Sequencing probably produced one cluster of sequence variants that were highly shared. Common viral pathogens were later found to be apparently linked to several of the most significant clusters.

Both 60 Vbeta primers and 13 Jbeta primers went into the PCR. TCRdb keeps only in-frame clones here, not all; method: immunoSEQ multiplex PCR. The sample includes roughly 120,000 clones, approximately 70% of them seen just once. At sampling all donors were nominally healthy, likely with unrecorded immune exposures. The receptor's source is a man aged 25-45 years in good health and CMV-seropositive. The sequenced sample was PBMCs. V gene TRBV9 combines with J gene TRBJ2-1; 11 bases map to TRBD1. CDR3 residues: CASSRGTGGLGDEQFF. The CDR3, as DNA: TGTGCCAGCAGTAGAGGGACAGGGGGTTTAGGAGATGAGCAGTTCTTC.